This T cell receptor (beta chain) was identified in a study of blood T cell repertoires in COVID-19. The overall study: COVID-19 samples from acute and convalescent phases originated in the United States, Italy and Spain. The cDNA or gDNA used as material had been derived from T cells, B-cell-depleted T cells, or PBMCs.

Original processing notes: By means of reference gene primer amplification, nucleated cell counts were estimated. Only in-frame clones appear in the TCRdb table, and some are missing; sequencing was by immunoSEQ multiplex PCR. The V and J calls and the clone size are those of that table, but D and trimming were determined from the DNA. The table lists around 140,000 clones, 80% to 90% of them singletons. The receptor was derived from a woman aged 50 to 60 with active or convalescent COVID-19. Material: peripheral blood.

CDR3 coding DNA: TGTGCCATCAGGGGAGGTGGTGAGCAGTTCTTC. The encoded protein is CAIRGGGEQFF. The chain links TRBV10-3 to TRBJ2-1; TRBD2 might be the D (6 bases). Germline V gene data show CDR1 as ENHRY and CDR2 as SYGVKD. The CDR3 length is 11 residues. V dropped 6 bases and J dropped 9 bases, with 9 bases sitting between them.